This T cell receptor (beta chain) derives from a study of shared clonotypes between healthy human individuals. Study-level background: In total, the donors were two women and a few men aged 18 to 49.

Naive CD8 cells comprised CD45RO-negative, CCR7-positively selected cells, excluding terminally differentiated effector memory CD45RA+ cells. Caucasian adults residing in Nashville, Tennessee made up all the donors. The CDR3 totals 14 residues. V was shortened by 5 bases and J by 1 base, with 11 bases between the two germline ends. The V gene's germline CDR1 is LGHNA and CDR2 YSLEER. The authors split each subset's genomic DNA evenly across several immunoSEQ plates. In replicate PCRs of sorted subsets, around 200 ng DNA, tens of thousands of T cell genomes, was used. Some clones are missing from TCRdb's copy, which holds only in-frame ones; the method was immunoSEQ multiplex PCR. Of about 2 million clones in the sample, about 95% were seen once.

The chain employs TRBV4-3 and TRBJ1-1, with a weak D call TRBD1 (6 bases). The clonotype was recovered from a young man in good health. Sequenced: naive CD8+ T cells sorted from blood. CDR3 sequence: CASSYRAGNTEAFF. CDR3 nucleotides: TGCGCCAGCAGCTACAGGGCGGGGAACACTGAAGCTTTCTTT.